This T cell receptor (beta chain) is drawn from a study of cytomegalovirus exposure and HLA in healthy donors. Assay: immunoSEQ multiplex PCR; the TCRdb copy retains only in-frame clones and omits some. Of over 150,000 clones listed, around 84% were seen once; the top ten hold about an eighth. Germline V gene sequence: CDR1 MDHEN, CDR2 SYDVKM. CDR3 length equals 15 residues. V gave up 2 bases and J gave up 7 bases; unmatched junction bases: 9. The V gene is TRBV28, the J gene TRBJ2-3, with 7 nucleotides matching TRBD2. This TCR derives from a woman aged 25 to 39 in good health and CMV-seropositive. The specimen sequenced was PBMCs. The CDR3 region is CASSLGGRAPNTQYF. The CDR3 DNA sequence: TGTGCCAGCAGTTTAGGTGGGAGGGCCCCTAATACGCAGTATTTT.